This T cell receptor beta chain was obtained from a study of naive and memory T cell subsets. Study results and caveats: Possibly reflecting memory cells re-expressing CD45RA, a few larger clonotypes occurred in naive repertoires, especially CD8.

Two oligonucleotides, mixed equimolar, formed the beta constant-region primer covering TRBC1 and TRBC2. Nested alpha and beta constant-region primers with the SP2 primer drove four PCR rounds on ligated cDNA. TCRdb reprocessed the UMI-ligation and nested PCR reads with MiXCR, giving one entry per CDR3 protein. The table shows under 150,000 distinct CDR3 sequences, with 15% to 20% occurring only once. A remark on this clonotype: Its antigen is not known.

This TCR derives from a human donor in good health. The sequencing input was naive CD8+ T cells from blood.

DNA for the CDR3: TGTGCCAGCAGGATAGGACAGATGAACACCGGGGAGCTGTTTTTT. This translates into CASRIGQMNTGELFF. This sequence joins TRBV7-8 and TRBJ2-2; tentative D call: TRBD1 (6 bases). V was trimmed by 6 bases and J by 1 base, leaving 12 bases between them. The CDR3 has 15 amino acids. Germline assignment: CDR1 SGHVS and CDR2 FQNEAQ.